This passage covers 4 T cell receptor beta chains from one sample sequenced in a study of T cells after yellow fever vaccination. TCRdb called the 5' RACE reads again in MiXCR, with one record for every CDR3 protein. The sample comprises 100,000 to 150,000 distinct CDR3 sequences, around 15% of which are singletons, and approximately 43% rests with the top ten. The input for sequencing was CD8+ T cells sorted from PBMCs, taken 5 days after the yellow fever booster vaccination. Receptor source: a man aged 18 to 29 who received the YFV17D yellow fever vaccine.

The table lists this clonotype with a few counts. The rearrangement links TRBV20-1 to TRBJ2-3; 9 nucleotides align to TRBD2. Unmatched junction bases numbered 9, after V lost 6 bases and J lost 2 bases. CDR1 and CDR2 (germline): DFQATT, SNEGSKA (reference sequence). There are 15 residues in the CDR3. For the CDR3, the DNA is TGCAGTGCCAAGGTCCTAGCGGGGTACACAGATACGCAGTATTTT. Its protein is CSAKVLAGYTDTQYF.

This chain connects TRBV4-1 to TRBJ2-5, with D hard to call. Germline-derived CDR1 and CDR2 are MGHRA and YSYEKL. Trimming took 1 base from V and 0 from J, leaving 12 bases between them. The CDR3 totals 16 residues. CDR3 coding DNA: TGCGCCAGCAGCCAAGCGTCGGCTACTAACCAAGAGACCCAGTACTTC. This translates into CASSQASATNQETQYF.

The rearrangement joins TRBV20-1 to TRBJ2-5; 11 bases fit TRBD2. CDR3 length: 19 residues. CDR1 is DFQATT and CDR2 is SNEGSKA in the germline V gene (reference sequence). V lost 3 bases to trimming and J lost 1 base; unmatched junction nucleotides: 16. The CDR3 spells CSARWGLAGGPLIQETQYF. The CDR3 coding sequence is TGCAGTGCTAGGTGGGGCCTAGCGGGGGGCCCTCTCATCCAAGAGACCCAGTACTTC.

This clonotype was picked up a small number of times. The J gene is TRBJ2-2, the V gene TRBV4-2, with D possibly called TRBD1 or TRBD2 (6 bases each). From germline, CDR1 is LGHNA and CDR2 YNFKEQ. The CDR3 is 16 residues long. V was shortened by 2 bases and J by 7 bases, with 17 bases between the two germline ends. This chain's CDR3 is CASSQLGGPTNGELFF. The CDR3 DNA is TGTGCCAGCAGCCAATTGGGGGGCCCAACAAACGGGGAGCTGTTTTTT.